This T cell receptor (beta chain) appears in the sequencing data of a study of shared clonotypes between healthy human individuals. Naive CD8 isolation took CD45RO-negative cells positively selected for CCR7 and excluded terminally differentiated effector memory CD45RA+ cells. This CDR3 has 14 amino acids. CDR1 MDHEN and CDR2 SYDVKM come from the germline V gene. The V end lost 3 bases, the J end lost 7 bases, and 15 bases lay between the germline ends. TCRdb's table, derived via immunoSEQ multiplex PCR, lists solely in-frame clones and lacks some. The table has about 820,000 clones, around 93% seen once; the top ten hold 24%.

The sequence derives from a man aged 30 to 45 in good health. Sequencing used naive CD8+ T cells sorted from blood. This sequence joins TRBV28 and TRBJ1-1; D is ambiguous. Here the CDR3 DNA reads TGTGCCAGCAGTTTCAGGCTCCCCGTACTTGAAGCTTTCTTT. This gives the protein CASSFRLPVLEAFF.